These 24 T cell receptor beta chains were sequenced from one sample in a study of T cells after yellow fever vaccination. TCRdb independently ran MiXCR on the 5' RACE reads; one entry per CDR3 protein. The sample shows 450,000 to 650,000 distinct CDR3 sequences, around an eighth of them seen only once. Sequenced material: PBMCs, taken on the day of the yellow fever booster vaccination. The receptors shown here come from a man aged 25 to 45 who received the YFV17D yellow fever vaccine.

The chain has TRBV5-1 and TRBJ2-4; either TRBD1 or TRBD2 may supply D (5 bases each). This CDR3 region has 13 residues. The V gene lost 6 bases and the J gene lost 6 bases, with 13 bases spanning the gap. Germline assignment: CDR1 SGHRS and CDR2 YFSETQ. CDR3 sequence reads: CASKTGTGNIQYF. The CDR3 nucleotides read TGCGCCAGCAAAACCGGGACGGGAAACATTCAGTACTTC. The full variable domain, completed using reference TRBV5-1 and TRBJ2-4, is KAGVTQTPRYLIKTRGQQVTLSCSPISGHRSVSWYQQTPGQGLQFLFEYFSETQRNKGNFPGRFSGRQFSNSRSEMNVSTLELGDSALYLCASKTGTGNIQYFGAGTRLSVL.

This clonotype was seen a few times. The chain recombines TRBV20-1 with TRBJ2-1; D gene ambiguous. The CDR3 spans 12 residues. V was cut by 6 bases and J by 8 bases, with 14 bases left in between. Germline lookup yields CDR1 DFQATT and CDR2 SNEGSKA (reference sequence). DNA for the CDR3: TGCAGTGCATCCCGGGCCTCGTATGAGCAGTTCTTC. It yields the protein CSASRASYEQFF.

The chain is built from TRBV5-1 and TRBJ2-5; a possible D gene is TRBD1 (6 bases). CDR1 SGHRS and CDR2 YFSETQ come from the germline V gene. This CDR3 has 14 amino acids. With 0 bases removed from V and 4 bases from J, the gap between germline ends came to 10 bases. This CDR3 is CASSLGGPGETQYF. CDR3 nucleotide sequence: TGCGCCAGCAGCTTGGGGGGGCCGGGAGAGACCCAGTACTTC.

The rearrangement links TRBV3-1 to TRBJ2-7, with D uncertain. In germline, CDR1 is LGHDT, CDR2 YNNKEL (reference sequence). This CDR3 region has 12 residues. Trimming took off 1 base at V and 10 bases at J, with 11 bases between the two ends. CDR3 bases: TGTGCCAGCAGCCAAGTTCTGGACCTACAGTACTTC. Amino acids: CASSQVLDLQYF.

The genes are TRBV27 and TRBJ2-7; D possibly corresponds to TRBD1 (6 bases). The CDR3 contains 17 residues. In germline, CDR1 is MNHEY, CDR2 SMNVEV (reference sequence). V was shortened by 4 bases and J by 5 bases, with 24 bases between the two germline ends. CDR3 in amino acids: CASSSPRHRVLGDEQYF. The CDR3 DNA sequence: TGTGCCAGCAGTTCGCCGCGTCACAGGGTTTTGGGGGACGAGCAGTACTTC.

This clonotype occurred a few times. The CDR3 loop is CASSQDIRNSPLHF. CDR3 DNA: TGTGCCAGCAGCCAAGATATAAGAAATTCACCCCTCCACTTT. The V call is TRBV14, the J call TRBJ1-6; D unresolved. CDR3 size: 14 residues. Germline V CDR1 and CDR2: SGHDN, FVKESK. V was shortened by 0 bases and J by 7 bases, with 7 bases between the two germline ends.

This clonotype was counted a few times. This sequence joins TRBV7-6 and TRBJ2-1; 9 bases fit TRBD2. The J segment lost 4 bases and the V segment lost 4 bases, leaving 5 bases of the junction unmatched. Germline V gene sequence: CDR1 SGHVS, CDR2 FNYEAQ. This CDR3 spans 15 amino acids. CDR3 region: CASSWTSDPYNEQFF. In DNA form, the CDR3 reads TGTGCCAGCAGCTGGACTAGCGATCCTTACAATGAGCAGTTCTTC.

J is TRBJ2-7 and V is TRBV7-2; 8 bases match TRBD2. This CDR3 contains 15 residues. Germline V gene sequence: CDR1 SGHTA, CDR2 FQGNSA. V lost 5 bases to trimming and J lost 0 bases; unmatched junction nucleotides: 6. CDR3 protein: CASSKRTSLSYEQYF. The CDR3 DNA reads as TGTGCCAGCAGCAAGCGGACTAGCCTCTCCTACGAGCAGTACTTC.

The J gene is TRBJ2-3, the V gene TRBV7-2, with 7 bases matching TRBD1. The CDR3 is 16 amino acids. With V trimmed by 1 base and J by 6 bases, 10 bases remained unmatched. Germline V lookup: CDR1 SGHTA, CDR2 FQGNSA. Here the CDR3 DNA reads TGTGCCAGCAGCTTAGGAGCCGCTAGGGGGCAGGATACGCAGTATTTT. Amino acids: CASSLGAARGQDTQYF.

This clonotype was observed a handful of times. The chain employs TRBV20-1 and TRBJ2-3; weak D call: TRBD2 (6 bases). CDR3 size: 14 residues. CDR1 is DFQATT and CDR2 is SNEGSKA in the germline V gene (reference sequence). Deletions cut 7 bases from V and 2 bases from J, with 16 bases between. The CDR3 nucleotides read TGCAGTGGTACGGGAGAATCTTTCACAGATACGCAGTATTTT. It codes for CSGTGESFTDTQYF.

This clonotype was counted ten times or more. J is TRBJ1-1 and V is TRBV14, with D unresolved. Germline V CDR1 and CDR2: SGHDN, FVKESK. CDR3 length equals 13 residues. Trimming cost V 4 bases and J 11 bases, with 17 bases left between them. In nucleotides, the CDR3 is TGTGCCAGCAGCCCGATAACGGGAGTGGCCGCTTTCTTT. It is translated as CASSPITGVAAFF.

V gene TRBV7-2 combines with J gene TRBJ2-7, with D perhaps TRBD1 (5 bases). Trimming removed 5 bases at V and 7 bases at J, with 27 bases between. CDR1 is SGHTA and CDR2 is FQGNSA in the germline V gene. The CDR3 is made up of 17 amino acids. In nucleotides, the CDR3 is TGTGCCAGCAGCCGGTTTCTCCAGGGCCCGGTGGGGCGGGAGCAGTACTTC. Protein sequence: CASSRFLQGPVGREQYF.

The chain uses TRBV20-1 and TRBJ2-7; TRBD1 aligns across 9 bases. After removal of 2 bases from V and 4 bases from J, the junction contained 6 bases not matched to a gene. The V gene's germline CDR1 is DFQATT and CDR2 SNEGSKA (reference sequence). The CDR3 spans 14 residues. CDR3 amino acids: CSARSRDRVYEQYF. For the CDR3, the DNA is TGCAGTGCTAGATCTCGGGACAGGGTGTACGAGCAGTACTTC.

This sequence joins TRBV20-1 and TRBJ2-7; D remains ambiguous. The CDR3 contains 14 residues. Trimming shortened V by 4 bases and J by 3 bases, and 16 bases separated the two germline ends. Looked up from germline, CDR1 is DFQATT and CDR2 is SNEGSKA (reference sequence). The CDR3 reads CSATDQVRDYEQYF. The CDR3 coding sequence is TGCAGTGCTACCGACCAGGTTAGGGACTACGAGCAGTACTTC.

This clonotype was seen many times. This chain joins TRBV7-2 and TRBJ2-7; TRBD2 matches 7 bases. Per germline, CDR1 SGHTA and CDR2 FQGNSA. Trimming at V came to 2 bases and at J to 0 bases, leaving 7 bases not matched to a gene. This CDR3 is built from 16 residues. The CDR3 nucleotides are TGTGCCAGCAGCTTAAGGGTAGGCGGGAGCTCCTACGAGCAGTACTTC. Translating it yields CASSLRVGGSSYEQYF. The full variable domain, completed using reference TRBV7-2 and TRBJ2-7, is GAGVSQSPSNKVTEKGKDVELRCDPISGHTALYWYRQSLGQGLEFLIYFQGNSAPDKSGLPSDRFSAERTGGSVSTLTIQRTQQEDSAVYLCASSLRVGGSSYEQYFGPGTRLTVT.

This clonotype was counted between two and nine times. The V and J genes are TRBV30 and TRBJ2-2; 14 bases align to TRBD2. Germline V gene lookup returns CDR1 GTSNPN and CDR2 SVGIG (reference sequence). The trim removed 4 bases at V and 6 bases at J, leaving 10 bases unmatched. CDR3 size: 17 residues. CDR3 region: CAWTPGTSGRLSGELFF. Written as DNA, the CDR3 is TGTGCCTGGACCCCCGGGACTAGCGGGAGATTGTCCGGGGAGCTGTTTTTT.

The chain links TRBV6-2 or TRBV6-3 to TRBJ2-1, with 8 bases lining up with TRBD1. This CDR3 comprises 15 residues. Trimming at V came to 6 bases and at J to 7 bases, leaving 11 bases not matched to a gene. Germline CDR1 and CDR2: MNHEY and SVGEGT. DNA of the CDR3: TGTGCCAGCAGCCTAGAGGACAGGGTATGGAATGAGCAGTTCTTC. Translation gives CASSLEDRVWNEQFF.

The chain joins TRBV5-3 to TRBJ2-2, with 15 nucleotides matching TRBD2. TRBV5-3 is sorted into the ORF group, with uncertain function. The trim removed 9 bases at V and 4 bases at J, leaving 7 bases unmatched. The CDR3 runs to 16 residues. The CDR3 protein is CAMSPGLAGGTGELFF. CDR3 DNA sequence: TGTGCCATGAGCCCGGGACTAGCGGGAGGCACCGGGGAGCTGTTTTTT.

Of note for this clonotype: A junction boundary mismatches the germline segment, possibly from a read error. This rearrangement joins TRBV6-4 to TRBJ1-1; D possibly corresponds to TRBD1 (5 bases). The CDR3 totals 13 residues. Germline CDR1 is MRHNA and CDR2 is SNTAGT. DNA for the CDR3: TGTGCCAGCAGTAACTCTGGGGGGACTGAAGCTTTCTTT. Translating it yields CASSNSGGTEAFF.

CDR3 region: CASSGQGYTDTQYF. In DNA form, the CDR3 reads TGTGCCAGCAGTGGACAGGGGTACACAGATACGCAGTATTTT. The rearrangement links TRBV7-9 to TRBJ2-3; 9 bases align to TRBD1. The CDR3 extends over 14 amino acids. V trimming: 6 bases; J trimming: 2 bases; junction bases outside the gene matches: 3. Looked up from germline, CDR1 is SEHNR and CDR2 is FQNEAQ (reference sequence).

The V and J genes are TRBV20-1 and TRBJ2-1, with 11 nucleotides matching TRBD2. This CDR3 spans 16 amino acids. Germline V gene sequence: CDR1 DFQATT, CDR2 SNEGSKA (reference sequence). Trimming removed 1 base from V and 4 bases from J; junction bases left unmatched: 6. The CDR3 coding sequence is TGCAGTGCTAGAGGAATTAGCGGGAGGGCTTACAATGAGCAGTTCTTC. Its translation is CSARGISGRAYNEQFF.

This clonotype has ten or more counts. The CDR3: CASSNGNSYEQYF. DNA for the CDR3: TGCGCCAGCAGCAACGGGAACTCCTACGAGCAGTACTTC. The chain combines TRBV5-1 with TRBJ2-7; a weak D match, TRBD2 (5 bases). The CDR3 spans 13 residues. Germline V lookup: CDR1 SGHRS, CDR2 YFSETQ. Trimming removed 4 bases at V and 0 bases at J, with 8 bases between.

This clonotype has just a few counts. The chain has TRBV6-5 and TRBJ2-1; 8 bases map to TRBD1. The length of the CDR3 is 13 residues. Looked up from germline, CDR1 is MNHEY and CDR2 is SVGAGI. V lost 2 bases and J lost 9; bases outside the gene matches: 3. CDR3 loop: CASSYLTGGEQFF. The CDR3 DNA is TGTGCCAGCAGTTACCTCACAGGGGGTGAGCAGTTCTTC.

V usage is TRBV19 and J usage is TRBJ2-1; tentatively, D is TRBD2 (5 bases). This CDR3 has 11 residues. Germline CDR1 is LNHDA and CDR2 is SQIVND (reference sequence). V dropped 4 bases and J dropped 8 bases, with 6 bases sitting between them. The CDR3 DNA reads as TGTGCCAGTAGTAAGGGAGATGAGCAGTTCTTC. As protein: CASSKGDEQFF.